This entry lists 16 T cell receptor beta chains sequenced from one sample in a study of T cells in Graves' hyperthyroidism and ophthalmopathy. Regions amplified from RNA transcripts were the TCR beta CDR3 regions. Carried out on the TCR CDR3, a first-round RT-PCR used the HTBI primer set. TCRdb ran MiXCR on the multiplex PCR reads and lists one entry per CDR3 protein. The table shows around 700,000 distinct CDR3 sequences, with 15% to 20% occurring only once. Sequencing used blood. The source is a woman aged 50 to 60 with Graves' hyperthyroidism that later progressed to Graves' ophthalmopathy.

This clonotype showed up many times. The rearrangement uses TRBV3-1 and TRBJ1-6; tentatively, D is TRBD1 (5 bases). The CDR3 runs 16 residues. V gave up 6 bases and J gave up 7 bases, with 19 bases separating them. CDR1 and CDR2 from the germline V gene are LGHDT and YNNKEL (reference sequence). In DNA form, the CDR3 reads TGTGCCAGCAGTCATCTAGGGGTACGAGGGAATTCACCCCTCCACTTT. Protein product: CASSHLGVRGNSPLHF.

At least ten counts were recorded for this clonotype. J is TRBJ1-2 and V is TRBV30; unclear D gene. Germline V gives CDR1 GTSNPN, CDR2 SVGIG (reference sequence). There are 13 residues in the CDR3. V lost 1 base and J lost 4, with 10 bases in between. Here the CDR3 DNA reads TGTGCCTGGAGTGCACCCCCTGGCTATGGCTACACCTTC. Residues: CAWSAPPGYGYTF.

This chain uses TRBV13 with TRBJ1-3; no clear D. Trimming took 8 bases from V and 1 from J, leaving 21 bases between them. In germline, CDR1 is PRHDT, CDR2 FYEKMQ (reference sequence). This CDR3 is 17 amino acids long. The CDR3 sequence: CASAPPSGVHSGNTIYF. CDR3 coding DNA: TGTGCCAGCGCGCCGCCGTCTGGGGTGCATTCTGGAAACACCATATATTTT.

This clonotype came up a few times. The V and J genes are TRBV20-1 and TRBJ2-4; 8 bases line up with TRBD1. Germline V gene data show CDR1 as DFQATT and CDR2 as SNEGSKA (reference sequence). This CDR3 comprises 14 residues. The V and J ends lost 7 bases and 3 bases, in that order; junction bases with no gene match: 8. The CDR3 loop is CSVDRGGVKNIQYF. DNA for the CDR3: TGCAGTGTAGACAGGGGTGGCGTCAAAAACATTCAGTACTTC.

The chain carries TRBV4-1 and TRBJ1-6; 10 bases line up with TRBD1. The CDR3 consists of 16 residues. The V gene end was trimmed by 0 bases and the J gene end by 7 bases; junction bases not matched to a gene: 3. Germline CDR1 and CDR2: MGHRA and YSYEKL. The CDR3: CASSQDPGQGNSPLHF. CDR3 DNA: TGCGCCAGCAGCCAAGACCCGGGACAGGGGAATTCACCCCTCCACTTT.

The table lists this clonotype with many counts. The rearrangement joins TRBV3-1 to TRBJ1-5, with D possibly TRBD1 on 5 matching bases. The CDR3 extends over 16 amino acids. Germline CDR1 and CDR2: LGHDT and YNNKEL (reference sequence). Trimming shortened V by 2 bases and J by 2 bases, and 13 bases separated the two germline ends. The CDR3 DNA reads as TGTGCCAGCAGCCAACGAGGGGCAGAGGGCAATCAGCCCCAGCATTTT. Its translation is CASSQRGAEGNQPQHF.

This clonotype was found a few times. V usage is TRBV3-1 and J usage is TRBJ2-3; TRBD2 aligns across 8 bases. V lost 9 bases, J lost 4 bases, and 9 bases stayed unmatched. Per the germline V gene, CDR1 is LGHDT and CDR2 is YNNKEL (reference sequence). The CDR3 runs to 14 residues. CDR3 protein: CASTPRGGSDTQYF. DNA for the CDR3: TGTGCCAGTACTCCTCGGGGGGGCTCAGATACGCAGTATTTT.

In this sample, this clonotype turned up many times. The rearrangement joins TRBV12-3 or TRBV12-4 to TRBJ2-1; TRBD1 or TRBD2 may be the D gene (5 bases each). Trimming removed 3 bases at V and 0 bases at J, with 9 bases between. The CDR3 is made up of 15 amino acids. CDR3 amino acids: CASSLGTSSYNEQFF. The CDR3 DNA follows: TGTGCCAGCAGTTTGGGGACCAGCTCCTACAATGAGCAGTTCTTC.

The gene calls are TRBV10-3 and TRBJ2-1, with D perhaps assigned TRBD1 or TRBD2 (6 bases each). In germline, CDR1 is ENHRY, CDR2 SYGVKD. The CDR3 is 16 amino acids. Between the trimmed V and J ends, which lost 7 bases and 2 bases, there was a span of 18 bases. The CDR3, as DNA: TGTGCCATCACTCCTCTCGGGGGCGGTACCTACAATGAGCAGTTCTTC. Residues: CAITPLGGGTYNEQFF.

Concerning this clonotype: This may arise from a read error, as a much more abundant clone is one base away. The V gene is TRBV20-1, the J gene TRBJ2-1, with D perhaps matching TRBD2 (6 bases). This CDR3 comprises 17 residues. Per germline, CDR1 DFQATT and CDR2 SNEGSKA (reference sequence). The CDR3 DNA sequence: TGCAGTACTAGAGACCCTCAAAGGAGGGGAGCCGGGGATGAGCAGTTCTTC. It specifies CSTRDPQRRGAGDEQFF.

The chain uses TRBV3-1 and TRBJ1-1; TRBD1 is a possible D gene (6 bases). The CDR3 contains 16 residues. Trimming took off 4 bases at V and 1 base at J, with 16 bases between the two ends. Germline CDR1 reads LGHDT; CDR2 reads YNNKEL (reference sequence). The CDR3 is CASSPGDRIGNTEAFF. The DNA of the CDR3 is TGTGCCAGCAGCCCAGGAGACAGGATAGGGAACACTGAAGCTTTCTTT.

The sample holds many counts of this clonotype. V is TRBV6-5 and J is TRBJ2-1; 7 bases map to TRBD1. The CDR3 sequence is 18 residues long. The V gene's germline CDR1 is MNHEY and CDR2 SVGAGI. Losses at the gene ends were 0 bases for V and 4 bases for J; bases not matched to a gene: 12. CDR3 coding DNA: TGTGCCAGCAGTTACTCGAAAGTAAGAGGGGGCGATTACAATGAGCAGTTCTTC. Its protein product is CASSYSKVRGGDYNEQFF.

This clonotype was counted only a few times. The rearrangement links TRBV30 to TRBJ2-1, with D possibly being TRBD1 or TRBD2 (5 bases each). Germline V lookup: CDR1 GTSNPN, CDR2 SVGIG (reference sequence). V lost 0 bases to trimming and J lost 0 bases, with 21 bases between them. The CDR3 is made up of 19 amino acids. CDR3 in amino acids: CAWSVSDNPRGGSYNEQFF. CDR3 sequence (DNA): TGTGCCTGGAGTGTGTCGGACAATCCCCGGGGTGGCTCCTACAATGAGCAGTTCTTC.

The chain uses TRBV14 and TRBJ2-5; D is uncertain. The V gene's germline CDR1 is SGHDN and CDR2 FVKESK. The CDR3 loop spans 17 amino acids. The ends were cut back, 0 bases at V and 5 bases at J, with 19 bases in the middle. The CDR3: CASSQDVRHSPRETQYF. The CDR3 DNA is TGTGCCAGCAGCCAAGACGTCCGGCACAGCCCGCGGGAGACCCAGTACTTC.

This clonotype appeared many times. V usage is TRBV7-8 and J usage is TRBJ2-1; 16 nucleotides align to TRBD2. The CDR3 spans 17 residues. From germline, CDR1 is SGHVS and CDR2 FQNEAQ. The trim removed 5 bases at V and 8 bases at J, leaving 9 bases unmatched. CDR3 coding DNA: TGTGCCAGCAGCCCAGCCGGGACTAGCGGGGGGGCGGATGAGCAGTTCTTC. It translates to CASSPAGTSGGADEQFF.

The table lists this clonotype with many counts. The chain uses TRBV3-1 and TRBJ2-1; D remains ambiguous. The CDR3 covers 14 residues. Trimming left V 5 bases short and J 0 bases short, with 8 bases between. Germline CDR1 reads LGHDT; CDR2 reads YNNKEL (reference sequence). CDR3 region: CASSLLSSYNEQFF. The CDR3 DNA sequence: TGTGCCAGCAGCTTACTCAGCTCCTACAATGAGCAGTTCTTC.